The 11 T cell receptor beta chains below come from one sample, sequenced in a study of T cell responses to AZD1222 COVID-19 vaccine. Generated by immunoSEQ multiplex PCR, the TCRdb table keeps only in-frame clones and is missing some. The sample records hundreds of thousands of clones, about 93% being singletons. This specimen consisted of peripheral blood, obtained on day 0 of MenACWY control vaccination. These receptors all stem from an adult in good health.

This chain joins TRBV30 and TRBJ2-6; D remains unclear. This CDR3 has 16 residues. V was cut by 2 bases and J by 2 bases, with 13 bases left in between. CDR1 is GTSNPN, CDR2 SVGIG, per germline (reference sequence). Here the CDR3 reads CAWSRAWRPGANVLTF. As DNA, the CDR3 is TGTGCCTGGAGTCGGGCCTGGCGCCCTGGGGCCAACGTCCTGACTTTC. The complete variable domain, with remaining parts taken from reference TRBV30 and TRBJ2-6, reads SQTIHQWPATLVQPVGSPLSLECTVEGTSNPNLYWYRQAAGRGLQLLFYSVGIGQISSEVPQNLSASRPQDRQFILSSKKLLLSDSGFYLCAWSRAWRPGANVLTFGAGSRLTVL.

The chain is built from TRBV30 and TRBJ2-5; D uncertain. Trimming took off 2 bases at V and 5 bases at J, with 9 bases between the two ends. In germline, CDR1 is GTSNPN, CDR2 SVGIG (reference sequence). CDR3 length equals 12 residues. CDR3 DNA sequence: TGTGCCTGGAGTTACGTAGGGGAGACCCAGTACTTC. It encodes CAWSYVGETQYF.

The chain recombines TRBV5-4 with TRBJ2-1; D gene unclear. The CDR3 covers 16 residues. Germline V gene lookup returns CDR1 SGHNT and CDR2 YYREEE (reference sequence). With 2 bases removed from V and 8 bases from J, the gap between germline ends came to 20 bases. CDR3 nucleotides: TGTGCCAGCAGCTTCAAGAGGAAGGACCCCCTCGATGAGCAGTTCTTC. It yields the protein CASSFKRKDPLDEQFF. The variable domain in full, with the rest retrieved from reference TRBV5-4 and TRBJ2-1, is ETGVTQSPTHLIKTRGQQVTLRCSSQSGHNTVSWYQQALGQGPQFIFQYYREEENGRGNFPPRFSGLQFPNYSSELNVNALELDDSALYLCASSFKRKDPLDEQFFGPGTRLTVL.

The chain couples TRBV15 to TRBJ1-5, with D possibly TRBD1 on 6 matching bases. CDR1 is LNHNV and CDR2 is YYDKDF in the germline V gene (reference sequence). This CDR3 is 17 amino acids long. Trimming left V 0 bases short and J 4 bases short, with 16 bases between. The CDR3 here is CATSRDFTGAVNQPQHF. In DNA, the CDR3 is TGTGCCACCAGCAGAGACTTCACGGGGGCGGTTAATCAGCCCCAGCATTTT. Full variable domain (outside the CDR3, taken from reference TRBV15 and TRBJ1-5): DAMVIQNPRYQVTQFGKPVTLSCSQTLNHNVMYWYQQKSSQAPKLLFHYYDKDFNNEADTPDNFQSRRPNTSFCFLDIRSPGLGDTAMYLCATSRDFTGAVNQPQHFGDGTRLSIL.

This chain connects TRBV27 to TRBJ2-2; no reliable D call. The ends were cut back, 4 bases at V and 2 bases at J, with 14 bases in the middle. Germline values: CDR1 MNHEY, CDR2 SMNVEV (reference sequence). The CDR3 sequence is 16 residues long. CDR3: CASSSWTLANTGELFF. For the CDR3, the DNA is TGTGCCAGCAGTTCCTGGACCCTCGCCAACACCGGGGAGCTGTTTTTT.

V usage is TRBV11-2 and J usage is TRBJ1-6; D gene ambiguous. This CDR3 region has 13 residues. Trimming pared 0 bases from V and 9 bases from J, leaving 6 bases between. Germline CDR1 SGHAT, CDR2 FQNNGV. The CDR3 is CASSLEERSPLHF. The CDR3 DNA sequence: TGTGCCAGCAGCTTAGAGGAGCGTTCACCCCTCCACTTT.

The chain couples TRBV2 to TRBJ2-1; 7 positions agree with TRBD2. The CDR3 contains 14 residues. Trimming took 5 bases from V and 5 from J; bases not matched to a gene: 6. Per germline, CDR1 SNHLY and CDR2 FYNNEI. CDR3 in DNA: TGTGCCAGCAGTCCCGGGACTAACAACAATGAGCAGTTCTTC. Translated, it gives CASSPGTNNNEQFF.

This rearrangement joins TRBV7-3 to TRBJ1-6, with TRBD1 as a possible D gene (6 bases). This CDR3 comprises 18 residues. Germline values: CDR1 SGHTA, CDR2 FQGTGA. V was pared by 0 bases and J by 3 bases, with 15 bases between. Here the CDR3 DNA reads TGTGCCAGCAGCTTAACGTGGGACAAGCCATACTATAATTCACCCCTCCACTTT. Translation: CASSLTWDKPYYNSPLHF.

This clone came up once. This chain links TRBV30 with TRBJ1-6, with TRBD1 identical over 7 bases. J was trimmed by 7 bases and V by 0 bases; bases with no gene match: 6. Germline V lookup: CDR1 GTSNPN, CDR2 SVGIG (reference sequence). The CDR3 loop spans 15 amino acids. The CDR3 protein is CAWSVTGTENSPLHF. The CDR3, as DNA: TGTGCCTGGAGTGTAACGGGGACAGAGAATTCACCCCTCCACTTT.

Details on this clone: A junction end diverges from the germline sequence, so it may reflect a read error. The J gene is TRBJ1-1, the V gene TRBV4-3; TRBD1 matches 8 bases. In germline, CDR1 is LGHNA, CDR2 YSLEER. The CDR3 length is 14 residues. The CDR3 DNA follows: TGCGCCAGCAGCCAGGACATCGGGCAGGGGGCGGACGGTTTT. It translates to CASSQDIGQGADGF.

The chain has TRBV28 and TRBJ1-3, with 8 nucleotides matching TRBD1. This CDR3 has 16 amino acids. V lost 6 bases and J lost 0; bases outside the gene matches: 7. Germline V gene lookup returns CDR1 MDHEN and CDR2 SYDVKM. CDR3 residues: CASRSRDRISGNTIYF. CDR3 DNA: TGTGCCAGCAGGAGTCGGGACAGGATCTCTGGAAACACCATATATTTT.